This entry lists 28 T cell receptor beta chains sequenced from one sample in a study of blood T cell repertoires in COVID-19. The repertoire was sequenced with immunoSEQ multiplex PCR; TCRdb's copy has only in-frame clones and lacks some. The table includes approximately 88,000 clones, 87% detected once. The sample taken for sequencing was peripheral blood. The source is a male donor with acute or convalescent COVID-19.

The count of this clone is one. This chain links TRBV5-4 with TRBJ1-4; D possibly corresponds to TRBD1 (5 bases). Trimming removed 2 bases at V and 5 bases at J, with 7 bases between. CDR3 length: 13 residues. Germline V gene lookup returns CDR1 SGHNT and CDR2 YYREEE (reference sequence). The CDR3 region is CASSFPGNEKLFF. The CDR3 DNA reads TGTGCCAGCAGCTTCCCAGGGAATGAAAAACTGTTTTTT.

The chain carries TRBV19 and TRBJ1-2, with D maybe TRBD1 (6 bases). Per the germline V gene, CDR1 is LNHDA and CDR2 is SQIVND (reference sequence). The germline V and J ends were trimmed by 7 bases and 2 bases, with 14 bases remaining between them. CDR3 length equals 14 residues. The CDR3 is CASMPGHINYGYTF. CDR3 DNA sequence: TGTGCCAGTATGCCGGGACACATAAACTATGGCTACACCTTC.

The rearrangement joins TRBV5-4 to TRBJ2-1; 9 nucleotides match TRBD1. V was pared by 4 bases and J by 7 bases, with 6 bases of the junction left unmatched. Germline-derived CDR1 and CDR2 are SGHNT and YYREEE (reference sequence). The CDR3 length is 14 residues. The CDR3 DNA sequence: TGTGCCAGCAGCGGGACAGGGAGGTTGAATGAGCAGTTCTTC. Translating gives CASSGTGRLNEQFF.

The rearrangement joins TRBV3-1 (or the pseudogene TRBV3-2) to TRBJ2-7, with 7 bases identical to TRBD2. The CDR3 runs 16 residues. The ends lost 4 bases at V and 1 base at J; junction bases unmatched: 10. CDR1 is LGHDT and CDR2 is YNNKEL in the germline V gene (reference sequence). CDR3 in amino acids: CASSPHSGGRSYEQYF. CDR3 bases: TGTGCCAGCAGCCCTCACTCGGGCGGGAGATCCTACGAGCAGTACTTC.

This clone was seen a single time. The chain links TRBV5-1 to TRBJ2-3, with 12 bases matching TRBD2. V shed 4 bases, J shed 3 bases, and the junction held 3 bases outside the gene matches. The CDR3 has 15 residues. Germline V gives CDR1 SGHRS, CDR2 YFSETQ. CDR3 sequence: CASSLGTSGTDTQYF. CDR3 nucleotides: TGCGCCAGCAGCCTAGGGACTAGCGGGACAGATACGCAGTATTTT. Full variable domain (remainder filled in from reference TRBV5-1 and TRBJ2-3): KAGVTQTPRYLIKTRGQQVTLSCSPISGHRSVSWYQQTPGQGLQFLFEYFSETQRNKGNFPGRFSGRQFSNSRSEMNVSTLELGDSALYLCASSLGTSGTDTQYFGPGTRLTVL.

V is TRBV3-1 (or the pseudogene TRBV3-2) and J is TRBJ1-2, with a weak D call TRBD1 (5 bases). CDR1 and CDR2 (germline): LGHDT, YNNKEL (reference sequence). The germline V and J ends were trimmed by 2 bases and 0 bases, with 13 bases remaining between them. This CDR3 has 16 amino acids. In DNA form, the CDR3 reads TGTGCCAGCAGCCAACTTCAAGTAGGGGCTAACTATGGCTACACCTTC. This gives the protein CASSQLQVGANYGYTF.

The V call is TRBV3-1 (or the pseudogene TRBV3-2), the J call TRBJ1-3; 10 bases are a match to TRBD1. V was pared by 3 bases and J by 3 bases, with 2 bases of the junction left unmatched. The germline V gene has CDR1 LGHDT and CDR2 YNNKEL (reference sequence). The CDR3 covers 15 residues. The CDR3 sequence: CASSQGQGYGNTIYF. The CDR3 coding sequence is TGTGCCAGCAGCCAGGGACAGGGGTATGGAAACACCATATATTTT.

V and J are TRBV5-1 and TRBJ1-4; the D is unclear. The CDR3 is made up of 14 amino acids. V lost 4 bases and J 4 bases, leaving 11 bases between the germline ends. Germline CDR1 SGHRS, CDR2 YFSETQ. The CDR3 here is CASSPGAVNEKLFF. The CDR3 bases are TGCGCCAGCAGCCCGGGAGCAGTTAATGAAAAACTGTTTTTT.

The chain is built from TRBV10-3 and TRBJ2-1; 13 bases are a match to TRBD2. Per the germline V gene, CDR1 is ENHRY and CDR2 is SYGVKD. The J segment lost 3 bases and the V segment lost 6 bases, leaving 2 bases of the junction unmatched. The CDR3 totals 15 residues. CDR3 protein: CAIRGTSGDYNEQFF. The CDR3 DNA is TGTGCCATCAGGGGGACTAGCGGGGACTACAATGAGCAGTTCTTC.

This sequence joins TRBV15 and TRBJ2-7, with D unclear. The V and J ends lost 6 bases and 1 base respectively, with 7 bases between them. The CDR3 is 12 residues long. CDR1 LNHNV and CDR2 YYDKDF come from the germline V gene (reference sequence). In DNA, the CDR3 is TGTGCCACCAGTGTCAATTCCTACGAGCAGTACTTC. This translates into CATSVNSYEQYF.

V is TRBV30 and J is TRBJ1-1; 11 positions agree with TRBD1. Trimming at V came to 3 bases and at J to 4 bases, leaving 1 base not matched to a gene. The CDR3 has 13 amino acids. From germline, CDR1 is GTSNPN and CDR2 SVGIG (reference sequence). The CDR3 DNA follows: TGTGCCTGGAGGGGGACAGGGGGCACTGAAGCTTTCTTT. It is translated as CAWRGTGGTEAFF.

The rearrangement uses TRBV13 and TRBJ1-2; D gene unclear. The ends were cut back, 5 bases at V and 3 bases at J, with 10 bases in the middle. Germline V CDR1 and CDR2: PRHDT, FYEKMQ (reference sequence). The CDR3 totals 13 residues. CDR3 protein: CASSQNPDYGYTF. CDR3 nucleotides: TGTGCCAGCAGCCAGAACCCTGACTATGGCTACACCTTC.

The chain is built from TRBV9 and TRBJ1-4; 7 nucleotides agree with TRBD1. V shed 1 base, J shed 4 bases, and the junction held 10 bases outside the gene matches. Germline CDR1 is SGDLS and CDR2 is YYNGEE. CDR3 length: 17 amino acids. CDR3 nucleotide sequence: TGTGCCAGCAGCGTATCTGGGCGGACAGGCGGTAATGAAAAACTGTTTTTT. Encoded protein: CASSVSGRTGGNEKLFF.

The V call is TRBV19, the J call TRBJ1-1; 9 nucleotides match TRBD1. V was pared by 4 bases and J by 1 base, with 4 bases of the junction left unmatched. The CDR3 loop spans 15 amino acids. Germline V gives CDR1 LNHDA, CDR2 SQIVND (reference sequence). Here the CDR3 DNA reads TGTGCCAGTAGTAACCCGACAGGGGGGAACACTGAAGCTTTCTTT. It specifies CASSNPTGGNTEAFF.

This clone was observed a handful of times. The chain uses TRBV7-9 and TRBJ2-1, with D possibly matching TRBD1 (5 bases). This CDR3 contains 16 residues. The V end lost 0 bases, the J end lost 0 bases, and 9 bases lay between the germline ends. Germline values: CDR1 SEHNR, CDR2 FQNEAQ (reference sequence). The CDR3 loop reads CASSLALTGSYNEQFF. The CDR3 DNA is TGTGCCAGCAGCTTAGCACTCACAGGCTCCTACAATGAGCAGTTCTTC.

The V call is TRBV10-3, the J call TRBJ1-2; perhaps TRBD1 as D (5 bases). This CDR3 region has 13 residues. Trimming removed 4 bases from V and 0 bases from J, with 6 bases in between. Germline V gives CDR1 ENHRY, CDR2 SYGVKD. CDR3 sequence: CAISGGANYGYTF. In nucleotides, the CDR3 is TGTGCCATCAGTGGGGGCGCTAACTATGGCTACACCTTC.

The CDR3 is CAIRGAVNSPLHF. CDR3 sequence (DNA): TGTGCCATCCGGGGGGCTGTTAATTCACCCCTCCACTTT. The chain combines TRBV7-2 with TRBJ1-6; D may be TRBD1 (6 bases). This CDR3 has 13 residues. V lost 10 bases, J lost 6 bases, and 13 bases lay in between. The germline V gene has CDR1 SGHTA and CDR2 FQGNSA.

The J gene is TRBJ2-3, the V gene TRBV24-1; D unclear. Between the trimmed V and J ends, which lost 0 bases and 4 bases, there was a span of 10 bases. This CDR3 spans 15 amino acids. CDR1 KGHDR and CDR2 SFDVKD come from the germline V gene. CDR3 coding DNA: TGTGCCACCAGTGATTTGTCCGGCGGTTCAGATACGCAGTATTTT. Amino acids: CATSDLSGGSDTQYF.

Here the CDR3 reads CASSLAVSSYNSPLHF. The CDR3 region has the DNA TGTGCCAGCAGCTTAGCGGTCAGCTCCTATAATTCACCCCTCCACTTT. The chain employs TRBV7-2 and TRBJ1-6; D unresolved. The germline gives CDR1 SGHTA, CDR2 FQGNSA. Trimming left V 0 bases short and J 0 bases short, with 6 bases between. The CDR3 loop spans 16 amino acids.

The CDR3 DNA reads as TGTGCCAGCAGCTCGGGGGGCCTGAATGAAAAACTGTTTTTT. Its protein is CASSSGGLNEKLFF. The chain employs TRBV5-4 and TRBJ1-4; D might be TRBD1 (6 bases). V was shortened by 3 bases and J by 5 bases, with 11 bases between the two germline ends. Looked up from germline, CDR1 is SGHNT and CDR2 is YYREEE (reference sequence). This CDR3 is built from 14 residues.

This chain uses TRBV2 with TRBJ2-7, with 13 bases that match TRBD2. J lost 5 bases, V lost 5 bases, and 6 bases had no gene match. This CDR3 comprises 15 residues. The germline CDR1 and CDR2 sequences are SNHLY and FYNNEI. The CDR3: CASSQLAGGPHEQYF. The CDR3 nucleotides read TGTGCCAGCAGTCAACTAGCGGGGGGGCCGCACGAGCAGTACTTC.

The V gene is TRBV30, the J gene TRBJ2-2, with TRBD1 matching over 7 bases. Germline values: CDR1 GTSNPN, CDR2 SVGIG (reference sequence). CDR3 length: 14 amino acids. J lost 4 bases, V lost 3 bases, and 5 bases had no gene match. For the CDR3, the DNA is TGTGCCTGGAGGACAGGGTCCTTCACCGGGGAGCTGTTTTTT. This gives the protein CAWRTGSFTGELFF. Full variable domain (missing parts from reference TRBV30 and TRBJ2-2): SQTIHQWPATLVQPVGSPLSLECTVEGTSNPNLYWYRQAAGRGLQLLFYSVGIGQISSEVPQNLSASRPQDRQFILSSKKLLLSDSGFYLCAWRTGSFTGELFFGEGSRLTVL.

The rearrangement joins TRBV6-2 or TRBV6-3 to TRBJ1-5; 7 bases line up with TRBD1. The trim removed 2 bases at V and 4 bases at J, leaving 2 bases unmatched. The CDR3 runs to 14 residues. Germline V gene lookup returns CDR1 MNHEY and CDR2 SVGEGT. CDR3 loop: CASSYKQGNQPQHF. The CDR3 nucleotides are TGTGCCAGCAGTTACAAACAGGGGAATCAGCCCCAGCATTTT.

V is TRBV7-6 and J is TRBJ2-3; TRBD2 matches at 11 bases. The germline V gene encodes CDR1 SGHVS and CDR2 FNYEAQ. Trimming at V came to 5 bases and at J to 0 bases, leaving 4 bases not matched to a gene. This CDR3 is built from 16 residues. In DNA form, the CDR3 reads TGTGCCAGCAGCCAGATAGCGGGGGGGAGCACAGATACGCAGTATTTT. As protein: CASSQIAGGSTDTQYF.

This chain links TRBV6-5 with TRBJ2-4, with D possibly TRBD1 on 5 matching bases. CDR1 is MNHEY, CDR2 SVGAGI, per germline. The CDR3 loop spans 15 amino acids. Trimming left V 5 bases short and J 0 bases short, with 11 bases between. CDR3 sequence (DNA): TGTGCCAGCAGTCAGACAGATCTAGCCAAAAACATTCAGTACTTC. Amino acids: CASSQTDLAKNIQYF.

This clone was counted a single time. This chain uses TRBV7-2 with TRBJ2-5; the D gene is possibly TRBD1 (5 bases). Germline V lookup: CDR1 SGHTA, CDR2 FQGNSA. V was shortened by 6 bases and J by 1 base, with 9 bases between the two germline ends. This CDR3 spans 13 amino acids. CDR3 sequence (DNA): TGTGCCAGCAGTAGACAGCCCCAAGAGACCCAGTACTTC. Amino acids: CASSRQPQETQYF.

The J gene is TRBJ1-2, the V gene TRBV2; 7 bases align to TRBD1. The CDR3 spans 15 residues. The trim removed 2 bases at V and 4 bases at J, leaving 7 bases unmatched. Germline-derived CDR1 and CDR2 are SNHLY and FYNNEI. The CDR3 sequence is CASSESGGHPYGYTF. The CDR3 coding sequence is TGTGCCAGCAGTGAATCAGGGGGACACCCCTATGGCTACACCTTC.

The chain joins TRBV10-3 to TRBJ1-6; the match to TRBD1 covers 7 bases. V was pared by 3 bases and J by 0 bases, with 2 bases of the junction left unmatched. Germline V lookup: CDR1 ENHRY, CDR2 SYGVKD. This CDR3 contains 16 residues. This chain's CDR3 is CAISEGDSSYNSPLHF. Here the CDR3 DNA reads TGTGCCATCAGTGAAGGGGACAGCTCCTATAATTCACCCCTCCACTTT.